These 18 T cell receptor beta chains were sequenced from one sample in a study of response to subunit inactivated influenza vaccine. MiXCR, run by TCRdb on the RT-PCR reads, gives a single entry per CDR3 protein. The sample holds about 520,000 distinct CDR3 sequences, roughly 7.6% seen once. This material consisted of PBMCs from blood, taken around 25 months after vaccination. The receptors stem from a man aged 50 to 75 who received an inactivated influenza vaccine.

This clonotype has a count of ten or more. The chain uses TRBV29-1 and TRBJ2-2, with TRBD2 matching 8 bases. The CDR3 covers 14 residues. Germline values: CDR1 SQVTM, CDR2 ANQGSEA. V lost 0 bases to trimming and J lost 9 bases; unmatched junction nucleotides: 6. The CDR3 is CSVEDRSGRRELFF. The DNA for the CDR3 is TGCAGCGTTGAAGATCGGAGCGGGAGAAGGGAGCTGTTTTTT.

The J gene is TRBJ2-4, the V gene TRBV5-5; perhaps TRBD2 as D (5 bases). Per germline, CDR1 SGHKS and CDR2 YYEKEE (reference sequence). CDR3 length: 15 amino acids. Trimming shortened V by 1 base and J by 3 bases, and 11 bases separated the two germline ends. Here the CDR3 reads CASSLNGVGKNIQYF. CDR3 DNA: TGTGCCAGCAGCTTGAACGGGGTAGGCAAAAACATTCAGTACTTC.

This clonotype appeared a few times. This chain connects TRBV20-1 to TRBJ1-5; the match to TRBD1 covers 10 bases. V was clipped by 3 bases and J by 8 bases; unmatched bases: 16. Germline CDR1 is DFQATT and CDR2 is SNEGSKA (reference sequence). The CDR3 has 17 residues. The CDR3 loop is CSASAGIRQGAWEPQHF. Here the CDR3 DNA reads TGCAGTGCTAGTGCCGGAATACGACAGGGGGCTTGGGAGCCCCAGCATTTT.

This clonotype was seen a few times. The J gene is TRBJ2-2, the V gene TRBV5-1; 7 nucleotides agree with TRBD1. The CDR3 consists of 14 residues. Per the germline V gene, CDR1 is SGHRS and CDR2 is YFSETQ. Germline trimming cut 7 bases from V and 3 bases from J; bases unmatched to any gene: 6. CDR3 nucleotide sequence: TGCGCCAGCGGCGCCGGACAGGACACCGGGGAGCTGTTTTTT. Translating gives CASGAGQDTGELFF.

This clonotype was recorded at least ten times. The chain carries TRBV7-9 and TRBJ2-1; TRBD2 matches at 8 bases. CDR1 is SEHNR and CDR2 is FQNEAQ in the germline V gene (reference sequence). V lost 5 bases, J lost 0 bases, and 6 bases stayed unmatched. The CDR3 contains 16 residues. CDR3 amino acids: CASSPPGTSSYNEQFF. The CDR3 DNA reads TGTGCCAGCAGCCCTCCTGGGACTAGCTCCTACAATGAGCAGTTCTTC.

CDR3 coding DNA: TGCGCCAGCAGCCCGACCTTGGACAGGGGGCCTAACAATGAGCAGTTCTTC. It translates to CASSPTLDRGPNNEQFF. This chain connects TRBV4-3 to TRBJ2-1; 11 positions agree with TRBD1. V gave up 4 bases and J gave up 5 bases; unmatched junction bases: 10. CDR1 and CDR2 from the germline V gene are LGHNA and YSLEER. The CDR3 length is 17 residues.

This clonotype was observed a few times. The rearrangement uses TRBV28 and TRBJ2-4; possibly TRBD2 for D (6 bases). From germline, CDR1 is MDHEN and CDR2 SYDVKM. V lost 2 bases and J lost 7, with 12 bases in between. The CDR3 consists of 14 residues. The CDR3 DNA is TGTGCCAGCAGTTTACCTTCGGACTATAACATTCAGTACTTC. The encoded protein is CASSLPSDYNIQYF.

V gene TRBV6-5 combines with J gene TRBJ2-7; D might be TRBD1 (5 bases). Trimming left V 10 bases short and J 6 bases short, with 16 bases between. CDR3 length: 12 residues. Per the germline V gene, CDR1 is MNHEY and CDR2 is SVGAGI. The CDR3 region has the DNA TGTGCCACAGGAGAAACAGGTACCGAGCAGTACTTC. Translating gives CATGETGTEQYF.

V gene TRBV20-1 combines with J gene TRBJ2-7; 11 bases agree with TRBD1. V was clipped by 5 bases and J by 3 bases; unmatched bases: 6. Looked up from germline, CDR1 is DFQATT and CDR2 is SNEGSKA (reference sequence). The CDR3 sequence is 14 residues long. The CDR3 DNA reads as TGCAGTGCTGTTCGGACAGGGGGCAACTACGAGCAGTACTTC. Translation gives CSAVRTGGNYEQYF.

This clonotype came up a few times. The CDR3 does not end in the conserved phenylalanine or tryptophan, so this is likely a read error. V usage is TRBV29-1 and J usage is TRBJ2-6, with 7 bases that match TRBD2. Germline CDR1 reads SQVTM; CDR2 reads ANQGSEA. V shed 6 bases and J 0 bases; nucleotides not matched to a gene: 5. The CDR3 is 15 amino acids. Written as DNA, the CDR3 is TGCAGCGTGGGGGAGGGGCTCTCTGGGGCCAACGTCCTGACTTCC. Translation: CSVGEGLSGANVLTS.

This clonotype was recorded many times. A read error may produce the germline difference seen at one junction end. V is TRBV4-3 and J is TRBJ1-1, with 8 nucleotides matching TRBD1. Per germline, CDR1 LGHNA and CDR2 YSLEER. The CDR3 has 14 amino acids. CDR3 DNA: TGTGCCAGCAGTCAGGACAGGGAGGGGACTGAAGCTTTCTTT. Protein sequence: CASSQDREGTEAFF.

The gene calls are TRBV20-1 and TRBJ2-6; a possible D gene is TRBD2 (6 bases). Looked up from germline, CDR1 is DFQATT and CDR2 is SNEGSKA (reference sequence). CDR3 length: 16 residues. Trimming removed 5 bases from V and 0 bases from J, with 14 bases in between. The CDR3 coding sequence is TGCAGTGCTTCCGTTGGCGGGAACTCTGGGGCCAACGTCCTGACTTTC. Protein sequence: CSASVGGNSGANVLTF.

J is TRBJ1-4 and V is TRBV5-1, with D possibly being TRBD1 (5 bases). CDR3 length equals 14 residues. CDR1 and CDR2 from the germline V gene are SGHRS and YFSETQ. V lost 0 bases, J lost 8 bases, and 11 bases lay in between. This CDR3 is CASSLGKQDEKLFF. The CDR3 DNA follows: TGCGCCAGCAGCTTGGGAAAACAGGACGAAAAACTGTTTTTT.

A remark on this clonotype: One base away lies a much larger clone, so this may be a sequencing read error. This sequence joins TRBV20-1 and TRBJ1-1, with D possibly being TRBD1 (5 bases). V lost 3 bases and J 1 base, leaving 6 bases between the germline ends. Germline CDR1 DFQATT, CDR2 SNEGSKA (reference sequence). The CDR3 is 12 amino acids. CDR3 nucleotides: TGCAGTGCTAGGACAGAGAACACTGAAGCTTTCTTT. Translating gives CSARTENTEAFF.

This clonotype came up a few times. The chain joins TRBV5-1 to TRBJ2-2, with D maybe TRBD1 (7 bases). Trimming left V 9 bases short and J 0 bases short, with 12 bases between. The germline CDR1 and CDR2 sequences are SGHRS and YFSETQ. This CDR3 is 14 amino acids long. The CDR3 region is CATGGNTNTGELFF. The CDR3 DNA sequence: TGCGCCACAGGGGGGAATACGAACACCGGGGAGCTGTTTTTT. Filled out from reference TRBV5-1 and TRBJ2-2, the complete variable domain reads KAGVTQTPRYLIKTRGQQVTLSCSPISGHRSVSWYQQTPGQGLQFLFEYFSETQRNKGNFPGRFSGRQFSNSRSEMNVSTLELGDSALYLCATGGNTNTGELFFGEGSRLTVL.

This clonotype was picked up a small number of times. This chain uses TRBV5-6 with TRBJ1-5; D not resolved. V lost 0 bases and J 2 bases, leaving 9 bases between the germline ends. The CDR3 length is 15 residues. The germline V gene has CDR1 SGHDT and CDR2 YYEEEE. The CDR3 DNA reads TGTGCCAGCAGCTTGGCCCCGGTAGGCAATCAGCCCCAGCATTTT. Residues: CASSLAPVGNQPQHF.

This clonotype was seen more than once but under ten times. The chain combines TRBV5-1 with TRBJ1-4; no clear D. This CDR3 is built from 14 residues. Germline V gene lookup returns CDR1 SGHRS and CDR2 YFSETQ. Between the trimmed V and J ends, which lost 3 bases and 6 bases, there was a span of 12 bases. The CDR3 reads CASSSRLFDEKLFF. The CDR3 nucleotides are TGCGCCAGCAGCTCCAGGCTCTTCGATGAAAAACTGTTTTTT. Full variable domain (remainder filled in from reference TRBV5-1 and TRBJ1-4): KAGVTQTPRYLIKTRGQQVTLSCSPISGHRSVSWYQQTPGQGLQFLFEYFSETQRNKGNFPGRFSGRQFSNSRSEMNVSTLELGDSALYLCASSSRLFDEKLFFGSGTQLSVL.

This clonotype was observed a handful of times. The J gene is TRBJ2-2, the V gene TRBV20-1, with 7 bases identical to TRBD2. The CDR3 has 15 amino acids. Germline CDR1 DFQATT, CDR2 SNEGSKA (reference sequence). Trimming cost V 2 bases and J 4 bases; bases outside gene matches: 7. CDR3 nucleotides: TGCAGTGCTAGAAGGGCGGGAGAATTCACCGGGGAGCTGTTTTTT. Protein sequence: CSARRAGEFTGELFF.